Following are 24 T cell receptor beta chains from one sample sequenced in a study of cytomegalovirus exposure and HLA in healthy donors. Amplification used 60 Vbeta primers and 13 Jbeta primers. The assay was immunoSEQ multiplex PCR, and TCRdb's table has in-frame clones only and misses some. This sample has roughly 82,000 clones, with 72% found just once. The sequencing sample was made of PBMCs. Receptors originate from a woman between 40 and 50 years old in good health and CMV-seropositive.

This chain links TRBV10-3 with TRBJ1-2; D is unclear. V lost 4 bases, J lost 2 bases, and 11 bases lay in between. Germline CDR1 ENHRY, CDR2 SYGVKD. CDR3 length: 14 amino acids. CDR3 in amino acids: CAISASSGNYGYTF. DNA of the CDR3: TGTGCCATCAGTGCCTCGTCGGGGAACTATGGCTACACCTTC.

This clone appeared a few times. V is TRBV28 and J is TRBJ1-2; D call uncertain. Germline V CDR1 and CDR2: MDHEN, SYDVKM. Trimming took off 2 bases at V and 9 bases at J, with 7 bases between the two ends. The CDR3 totals 11 residues. CDR3 loop: CASSLNSRYTF. CDR3 nucleotides: TGTGCCAGCAGTTTAAACAGCCGCTACACCTTC.

The CDR3, as DNA: TGTGCCAGCAGTAAGGAGACAGAGAATTCACCCCTCCACTTT. Amino acids: CASSKETENSPLHF. The chain employs TRBV2 and TRBJ1-6; tentatively, D is TRBD1 (5 bases). The CDR3 runs to 14 residues. Trimming took 5 bases from V and 7 from J, leaving 12 bases between them. The germline V gene encodes CDR1 SNHLY and CDR2 FYNNEI.

The V and J genes are TRBV5-1 and TRBJ2-3, with 8 bases that match TRBD2. CDR3 length: 17 amino acids. Germline values: CDR1 SGHRS, CDR2 YFSETQ. V trimming: 0 bases; J trimming: 4 bases; junction bases outside the gene matches: 10. The CDR3 DNA follows: TGCGCCAGCAGCTTGGCGATGCTGGCGGGAGGACCAGATACGCAGTATTTT. It is translated as CASSLAMLAGGPDTQYF.

CDR3 coding DNA: TGTGCCAGTAGTATGAGGTCTAGCGGGAGACAAGGAACCCAGTACTTC. As protein: CASSMRSSGRQGTQYF. The chain couples TRBV19 to TRBJ2-5; 10 bases fit TRBD2. Germline lookup yields CDR1 LNHDA and CDR2 SQIVND (reference sequence). Trimming removed 3 bases from V and 8 bases from J; junction bases left unmatched: 12. This CDR3 contains 16 residues.

The V call is TRBV5-1, the J call TRBJ2-7, with 10 bases fitting TRBD1. The CDR3 has 15 residues. V shed 3 bases and J 6 bases; nucleotides not matched to a gene: 9. Germline V gene data show CDR1 as SGHRS and CDR2 as YFSETQ. The CDR3 spells CASSSRDRGLGEQYF. The CDR3 DNA reads as TGCGCCAGCAGCTCCCGGGACAGGGGTCTAGGCGAGCAGTACTTC.

In its sample, this clone was seen many times. The chain combines TRBV4-2 with TRBJ1-1; perhaps TRBD1 as D (6 bases). Trimming left V 4 bases short and J 6 bases short, with 15 bases between. CDR3 size: 14 residues. Germline CDR1 LGHNA, CDR2 YNFKEQ. The CDR3 protein is CASSPNTGQSEAFF. CDR3 in DNA: TGTGCCAGCAGCCCCAACACAGGGCAATCTGAAGCTTTCTTT.

The chain is built from TRBV9 and TRBJ1-1; no definite D call. The CDR3 contains 14 residues. The V and J ends lost 0 bases and 5 bases respectively, with 11 bases between them. The V gene's germline CDR1 is SGDLS and CDR2 YYNGEE. DNA for the CDR3: TGTGCCAGCAGCGTAGTGGAGGGTAGGACTGAAGCTTTCTTT. Amino acid sequence: CASSVVEGRTEAFF.

The CDR3: CASKDPADSGYTF. The CDR3 region has the DNA TGTGCCAGTAAGGACCCGGCGGACTCTGGCTACACCTTC. This chain uses TRBV19 with TRBJ1-2; D is ambiguous. V was trimmed by 7 bases and J by 7 bases, leaving 16 bases between them. This CDR3 comprises 13 residues. CDR1 LNHDA and CDR2 SQIVND come from the germline V gene (reference sequence).

This rearrangement joins TRBV25-1 to TRBJ2-7; no firm D call. V gave up 3 bases and J gave up 4 bases, with 4 bases separating them. The CDR3 length is 11 residues. Germline CDR1 and CDR2: MGHDK and SYGVNS. The CDR3 DNA reads as TGTGCCAGCAGTGACAGGTACGAGCAGTACTTC. Translation: CASSDRYEQYF.

The CDR3 reads CAWSVIGGIGELFF. CDR3 nucleotide sequence: TGTGCCTGGAGTGTAATCGGGGGAATCGGGGAGCTGTTTTTT. V is TRBV30 and J is TRBJ2-2, with a tentative D call TRBD2 (6 bases). The CDR3 length is 14 residues. Trimming removed 0 bases at V and 7 bases at J, with 12 bases between. Looked up from germline, CDR1 is GTSNPN and CDR2 is SVGIG (reference sequence).

The CDR3 protein is CASSQGIGVKSYEQYF. CDR3 sequence (DNA): TGCGCCAGCAGCCAAGGAATAGGGGTAAAGTCCTACGAGCAGTACTTC. The rearrangement links TRBV4-1 to TRBJ2-7; tentatively, D is TRBD1 (5 bases). The CDR3 is 16 amino acids. Per the germline V gene, CDR1 is MGHRA and CDR2 is YSYEKL. V lost 1 base and J 1 base, leaving 14 bases between the germline ends.

The CDR3, as DNA: TGTGCCAGCAGCAAAACTCGGAACACCGGGGAGCTGTTTTTT. This sequence encodes CASSKTRNTGELFF. The V gene is TRBV7-2, the J gene TRBJ2-2; no firm D call. The CDR3 has 14 amino acids. V was clipped by 5 bases and J by 1 base, with 8 bases between them. The germline gives CDR1 SGHTA, CDR2 FQGNSA.

This chain links TRBV30 with TRBJ1-5; 8 bases are shared with TRBD1. After removal of 2 bases from V and 2 bases from J, the junction contained 11 bases not matched to a gene. CDR3 length: 17 residues. Germline lookup yields CDR1 GTSNPN and CDR2 SVGIG (reference sequence). The CDR3 coding sequence is TGTGCCTGGAGTCCAACATGGACAGGGCAGGGCAATCAGCCCCAGCATTTT. It translates to CAWSPTWTGQGNQPQHF.

The V call is TRBV5-5, the J call TRBJ2-7, with TRBD2 matching 13 bases. CDR3 length: 18 residues. Germline trimming cut 0 bases from V and 4 bases from J; bases unmatched to any gene: 10. Germline V CDR1 and CDR2: SGHKS, YYEKEE (reference sequence). The CDR3 DNA reads as TGTGCCAGCAGCTTGGGAGGGGGACTAGCGGGACTTAATTACGAGCAGTACTTC. This translates into CASSLGGGLAGLNYEQYF. The complete variable domain, with remaining parts taken from reference TRBV5-5 and TRBJ2-7, reads DAGVTQSPTHLIKTRGQQVTLRCSPISGHKSVSWYQQVLGQGPQFIFQYYEKEERGRGNFPDRFSARQFPNYSSELNVNALLLGDSALYLCASSLGGGLAGLNYEQYFGPGTRLTVT.

The CDR3 spells CASSSQGARGEAFF. CDR3 in DNA: TGCGCCAGCAGCTCCCAGGGGGCGCGTGGTGAAGCTTTCTTT. The chain couples TRBV5-1 to TRBJ1-1; 8 positions agree with TRBD1. The CDR3 has 14 amino acids. V was clipped by 3 bases and J by 7 bases; unmatched bases: 8. Germline-derived CDR1 and CDR2 are SGHRS and YFSETQ.

This clone was counted only a few times. The chain has TRBV5-6 and TRBJ1-2, with D possibly matching TRBD1 (5 bases). The length of the CDR3 is 14 residues. V gave up 1 base and J gave up 8 bases, with 15 bases separating them. The germline V gene encodes CDR1 SGHDT and CDR2 YYEEEE. The CDR3 nucleotides are TGTGCCAGCAGCTTGTCCGGGGCGCGGGAGGGCTACACCTTC. This codes for CASSLSGAREGYTF.

The V call is TRBV2, the J call TRBJ2-1; TRBD2 agrees at 7 bases. Germline V gene sequence: CDR1 SNHLY, CDR2 FYNNEI. The CDR3 has 12 residues. Unmatched junction bases numbered 7, after V lost 9 bases and J lost 8 bases. CDR3 coding DNA: TGTGCCAGTCTGAGCGGGAACGATGAGCAGTTCTTC. It encodes CASLSGNDEQFF.

This clone was seen a handful of times. The genes are TRBV5-1 and TRBJ2-2; the match to TRBD2 covers 10 bases. The CDR3 has 19 residues. Trimming removed 2 bases from V and 7 bases from J; junction bases left unmatched: 17. The germline V gene has CDR1 SGHRS and CDR2 YFSETQ. The CDR3 loop reads CASSFTTGLAEGTGGELFF. The CDR3 nucleotides are TGCGCCAGCAGCTTTACCACCGGACTAGCGGAGGGAACTGGCGGGGAGCTGTTTTTT.

V is TRBV28 and J is TRBJ1-3; D is unresolved. Looked up from germline, CDR1 is MDHEN and CDR2 is SYDVKM. Trimming took off 7 bases at V and 0 bases at J, with 10 bases between the two ends. The CDR3 contains 14 residues. The CDR3 loop reads CASIRSGSGNTIYF. CDR3 sequence (DNA): TGTGCCAGCATTAGGTCAGGCTCTGGAAACACCATATATTTT.

V and J are TRBV4-1 and TRBJ2-7; 8 bases line up with TRBD2. Germline V gene data show CDR1 as MGHRA and CDR2 as YSYEKL. With V trimmed by 4 bases and J by 4 bases, 18 bases remained unmatched. CDR3 length: 18 residues. Here the CDR3 DNA reads TGCGCCAGCAGCCCAGAATCACGAAAAACGGGGGGGCGATACGAGCAGTACTTC. It translates to CASSPESRKTGGRYEQYF.

This clone was picked up many times. V usage is TRBV4-2 and J usage is TRBJ2-1; 10 bases are a match to TRBD1. V lost 4 bases, J lost 1 base, and 4 bases stayed unmatched. Germline CDR1 and CDR2: LGHNA and YNFKEQ. CDR3 size: 16 residues. The CDR3 DNA is TGTGCCAGCAGCCCCGGGACAGGGGTTTCCTACAATGAGCAGTTCTTC. This codes for CASSPGTGVSYNEQFF.

The V gene is TRBV6-5, the J gene TRBJ1-1; 8 bases agree with TRBD1. The CDR3 is 15 residues long. The J segment lost 6 bases and the V segment lost 2 bases, leaving 8 bases of the junction unmatched. Germline-derived CDR1 and CDR2 are MNHEY and SVGAGI. The DNA of the CDR3 is TGTGCCAGCAGTTACCCCGGACAGGGAGAGTCTGAAGCTTTCTTT. It is translated as CASSYPGQGESEAFF.

V gene TRBV28 combines with J gene TRBJ2-7; 7 nucleotides agree with TRBD2. Losses at the gene ends were 3 bases for V and 0 bases for J; bases not matched to a gene: 2. The germline V gene encodes CDR1 MDHEN and CDR2 SYDVKM. This CDR3 has 14 residues. The CDR3 nucleotides read TGTGCCAGCAGTTTTCGCGGGAGCTCCTACGAGCAGTACTTC. Translation: CASSFRGSSYEQYF. The complete variable domain, with remaining parts taken from reference TRBV28 and TRBJ2-7, reads DVKVTQSSRYLVKRTGEKVFLECVQDMDHENMFWYRQDPGLGLRLIYFSYDVKMKEKGDIPEGYSVSREKKERFSLILESASTNQTSMYLCASSFRGSSYEQYFGPGTRLTVT.